The 18 T cell receptor beta chains reported below all come from one sample, sequenced in a study of blood T cell repertoires in COVID-19. Here immunoSEQ multiplex PCR was the method, and the copy in TCRdb shows in-frame clones only, minus some. The sample lists 130,000 or so clones, 70% to 90% occurring once. Input material: peripheral blood. Every receptor here comes from an older man with active COVID-19.

This clone has a handful of counts. The CDR3 DNA reads TGTGCCAGCAGCTTAGGGGACAGGGTTAATGAAAAACTGTTTTTT. This gives the protein CASSLGDRVNEKLFF. The chain carries TRBV7-2 and TRBJ1-4, with TRBD1 matching 9 bases. Unmatched junction bases numbered 1, after V lost 1 base and J lost 4 bases. Germline lookup yields CDR1 SGHTA and CDR2 FQGNSA. This CDR3 comprises 15 residues.

This clone showed up just once. This chain connects TRBV5-1 to TRBJ1-2, with a tentative D call TRBD1 (6 bases). Between the trimmed V and J ends, which lost 0 bases and 5 bases, there was a span of 11 bases. Germline CDR1 and CDR2: SGHRS and YFSETQ. The CDR3 spans 14 residues. CDR3 DNA sequence: TGCGCCAGCAGCTTGGACGTCAGGGGATATGGCTACACCTTC. Its translation is CASSLDVRGYGYTF. The full variable domain, completed using reference TRBV5-1 and TRBJ1-2, is KAGVTQTPRYLIKTRGQQVTLSCSPISGHRSVSWYQQTPGQGLQFLFEYFSETQRNKGNFPGRFSGRQFSNSRSEMNVSTLELGDSALYLCASSLDVRGYGYTFGSGTRLTVV.

This chain uses TRBV24-1 with TRBJ2-3; 7 positions match TRBD1. Germline V gene sequence: CDR1 KGHDR, CDR2 SFDVKD. This CDR3 comprises 15 residues. The V and J ends lost 4 bases and 0 bases, in that order; junction bases with no gene match: 3. CDR3 loop: CATSERGRSTDTQYF. CDR3 coding DNA: TGTGCCACCAGTGAAAGGGGGCGCAGCACAGATACGCAGTATTTT.

The gene calls are TRBV21-1 and TRBJ1-3. TRBV21-1 is a documented pseudogene. The length of the CDR3 is 19 residues. CDR3 sequence: CASSKKGDYVTVGGNTIYF. Written as DNA, the CDR3 is TGTGCCAGCAGCAAAAAAGGGGACTATGTCACCGTGGGGGGAAACACCATATATTTT.

The rearrangement links TRBV5-5 to TRBJ1-5, with 8 bases aligning to TRBD1. The CDR3 totals 17 residues. J gave up 0 bases and V 2 bases, and 7 bases lay outside the gene matches. Germline V gene data show CDR1 as SGHKS and CDR2 as YYEKEE (reference sequence). CDR3 bases: TGTGCCAGCAGCTTTGGACAGGGAGTTACTAGCAATCAGCCCCAGCATTTT. Protein sequence: CASSFGQGVTSNQPQHF.

The V and J genes are TRBV19 and TRBJ2-7, with D perhaps TRBD1 (6 bases). The CDR3 extends over 14 amino acids. V was cut by 6 bases and J by 9 bases, with 21 bases left in between. The germline gives CDR1 LNHDA, CDR2 SQIVND (reference sequence). The CDR3 is CASSSPGQLRGQYF. The CDR3 bases are TGTGCCAGTAGCTCCCCCGGACAGTTACGGGGGCAGTACTTC. The whole variable domain, remainder taken from reference TRBV19 and TRBJ2-7, is DGGITQSPKYLFRKEGQNVTLSCEQNLNHDAMYWYRQDPGQGLRLIYYSQIVNDFQKGDIAEGYSVSREKKESFPLTVTSAQKNPTAFYLCASSSPGQLRGQYFGPGTRLTVT.

V is TRBV18 and J is TRBJ2-7; no firm D call. Germline V CDR1 and CDR2: KGHSH, LQKENI. CDR3 size: 14 residues. V was shortened by 3 bases and J by 0 bases, with 9 bases between the two germline ends. The CDR3 DNA reads as TGTGCCAGCTCACCTTCGAGTAGCTCCTACGAGCAGTACTTC. Amino acids: CASSPSSSSYEQYF.

V is TRBV5-8 and J is TRBJ1-1; D is unresolved. CDR3 length: 12 residues. V lost 4 bases, J lost 7 bases, and 11 bases lay in between. Per germline, CDR1 SGHTS and CDR2 YDEGEE. The CDR3 loop reads CASSRRELEAFF. The CDR3 nucleotides are TGTGCCAGCAGCCGCCGTGAACTTGAAGCTTTCTTT.

The chain employs TRBV6-6 and TRBJ2-2; TRBD2 is a possible D gene (6 bases). Trimming left V 4 bases short and J 2 bases short, with 8 bases between. The length of the CDR3 is 14 residues. Per germline, CDR1 MNHNY and CDR2 SVGAGI (reference sequence). DNA of the CDR3: TGTGCCAGCAGTTCCGGGACTAACACCGGGGAGCTGTTTTTT. Its translation: CASSSGTNTGELFF.

The chain employs TRBV21-1 and TRBJ2-1; TRBD2, the D gene given by the table, was not confirmed from the DNA. TRBV21-1 corresponds to a pseudogene. CDR3 length: 18 amino acids. CDR3 in DNA: TGTGCCAGCAGCACCAGGGGACTAGCGGGAGTGTCCTACAATGAGCAGTTCTTC. The encoded protein is CASSTRGLAGVSYNEQFF.

The genes are TRBV19 and TRBJ1-1; D perhaps matches TRBD1 (5 bases). CDR1 and CDR2 from the germline V gene are LNHDA and SQIVND (reference sequence). Between the trimmed V and J ends, which lost 5 bases and 0 bases, there was a span of 10 bases. The CDR3 spans 14 residues. As DNA, the CDR3 is TGTGCCAGTAGTTTTCGACAGTTGAACACTGAAGCTTTCTTT. This sequence encodes CASSFRQLNTEAFF. The complete variable domain, with remaining parts taken from reference TRBV19 and TRBJ1-1, reads DGGITQSPKYLFRKEGQNVTLSCEQNLNHDAMYWYRQDPGQGLRLIYYSQIVNDFQKGDIAEGYSVSREKKESFPLTVTSAQKNPTAFYLCASSFRQLNTEAFFGQGTRLTVV.

The chain recombines TRBV6-6 with TRBJ2-1; TRBD2 matches 12 bases. Germline loops: CDR1 MNHNY, CDR2 SVGAGI (reference sequence). Trimming at V came to 6 bases and at J to 4 bases, leaving 4 bases not matched to a gene. The CDR3 loop spans 15 amino acids. CDR3 residues: CASSGTSGPYNEQFF. The CDR3 nucleotides read TGTGCCAGCAGCGGGACTAGCGGGCCTTACAATGAGCAGTTCTTC.

V and J are TRBV5-1 and TRBJ2-3; possible D gene TRBD2, 5 bases. CDR1 SGHRS and CDR2 YFSETQ come from the germline V gene. The CDR3 covers 12 residues. Trimming took off 8 bases at V and 8 bases at J, with 15 bases between the two ends. Here the CDR3 DNA reads TGCGCCAGTCCGAGGACTGGATCTACGCAGTATTTT. As protein: CASPRTGSTQYF.

The chain combines TRBV11-2 with TRBJ2-7, with 9 bases lining up with TRBD2. V shed 5 bases, J shed 2 bases, and the junction held 7 bases outside the gene matches. The CDR3 consists of 15 residues. Germline CDR1 SGHAT, CDR2 FQNNGV. CDR3 in DNA: TGTGCCAGCAGCCCGACTAGCGGAGGCACCTACGAGCAGTACTTC. Translated, it gives CASSPTSGGTYEQYF.

J is TRBJ1-4 and V is TRBV7-6; 7 bases map to TRBD1. This CDR3 has 15 residues. Looked up from germline, CDR1 is SGHVS and CDR2 is FNYEAQ. V was pared by 5 bases and J by 4 bases, with 7 bases of the junction left unmatched. CDR3 coding DNA: TGTGCCAGCAGCATCGGGACAGTCATTAATGAAAAACTGTTTTTT. Translating gives CASSIGTVINEKLFF.

The chain couples TRBV18 to TRBJ1-2; TRBD1 matches 7 bases. The CDR3 runs to 13 residues. V lost 4 bases, J lost 2 bases, and 1 base stayed unmatched. Germline loops: CDR1 KGHSH, CDR2 LQKENI. CDR3 loop: CASSLQGNYGYTF. CDR3 DNA sequence: TGTGCCAGCTCACTACAGGGGAACTATGGCTACACCTTC.

This clone was counted a single time. The chain uses TRBV19 and TRBJ2-3; D may be TRBD2 (5 bases). V shed 10 bases and J shed 1 base, with 15 bases lying between them. The germline V gene has CDR1 LNHDA and CDR2 SQIVND (reference sequence). This CDR3 contains 14 residues. The DNA of the CDR3 is TGTGCCACCCTCGCCGGGGAGCGCACAGATACGCAGTATTTT. Its protein product is CATLAGERTDTQYF.

As concerns this clone: This same CDR3 is encoded by further DNA sequences in the sample. The chain uses TRBV29-1 and TRBJ1-1; the match to TRBD1 covers 9 bases. Losses at the gene ends were 4 bases for V and 3 bases for J; bases not matched to a gene: 0. Germline lookup yields CDR1 SQVTM and CDR2 ANQGSEA. This CDR3 contains 12 residues. The CDR3 region has the DNA TGCAGCGTTGGACAGGGGGACACTGAAGCTTTCTTT. Translating it yields CSVGQGDTEAFF.